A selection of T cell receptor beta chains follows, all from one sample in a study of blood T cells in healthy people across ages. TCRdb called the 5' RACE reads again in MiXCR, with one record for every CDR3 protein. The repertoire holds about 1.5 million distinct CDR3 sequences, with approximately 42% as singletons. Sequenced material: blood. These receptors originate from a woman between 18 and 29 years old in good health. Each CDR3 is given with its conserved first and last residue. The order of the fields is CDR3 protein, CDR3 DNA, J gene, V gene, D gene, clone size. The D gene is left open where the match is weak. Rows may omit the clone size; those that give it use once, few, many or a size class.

cdr3_aa: CASSDRHSYNSPLHF
cdr3_nt: TGTGCCAGCAGTGACAGGCACTCCTATAATTCACCCCTCCACTTT
j_call: TRBJ1-6
v_call: TRBV25-1
d_call: NA
clone_size: NA

cdr3_aa: CASSPSQGTPTEAFF
cdr3_nt: TGCGCCAGCAGCCCCTCGCAAGGGACGCCCACTGAAGCTTTCTTT
j_call: TRBJ1-1
v_call: TRBV4-1
d_call: NA
clone_size: NA

cdr3_aa: CASSLTVAGGSYEQYF
cdr3_nt: TGTGCCAGCAGCTTAACCGTCGCTGGCGGGAGTTACGAGCAGTACTTC
j_call: TRBJ2-7
v_call: TRBV7-3
d_call: TRBD2
clone_size: NA

cdr3_aa: CASSASGRISTDTQYF
cdr3_nt: TGTGCCAGCAGTGCCTCTGGACGGATCAGCACAGATACGCAGTATTTT
j_call: TRBJ2-3
v_call: TRBV2
d_call: NA
clone_size: NA

cdr3_aa: CSARQGRGADTQYF
cdr3_nt: TGCAGTGCTCGACAGGGAAGAGGAGCAGATACGCAGTATTTT
j_call: TRBJ2-3
v_call: TRBV20-1
d_call: TRBD1
clone_size: few

cdr3_aa: CASGRETGTIQETQYF
cdr3_nt: TGCGCCAGCGGCCGGGAGACAGGTACAATCCAAGAGACCCAGTACTTC
j_call: TRBJ2-5
v_call: TRBV4-3
d_call: NA
clone_size: NA

cdr3_aa: CAGGVGAEAFF
cdr3_nt: TGTGCCGGAGGTGTGGGTGCTGAAGCTTTCTTT
j_call: TRBJ1-1
v_call: TRBV12-3/TRBV12-4
d_call: NA
clone_size: few

cdr3_aa: CASSRRGANEQFF
cdr3_nt: TGCGCCAGCAGCCGGCGGGGGGCTAATGAGCAGTTCTTC
j_call: TRBJ2-1
v_call: TRBV5-1
d_call: TRBD2
clone_size: NA

cdr3_aa: CSVEAAGRTDTQYF
cdr3_nt: TGCAGTGTTGAGGCGGCAGGGCGGACAGATACGCAGTATTTT
j_call: TRBJ2-3
v_call: TRBV29-1
d_call: NA
clone_size: once

cdr3_aa: CSAPWGGGLQETQYF
cdr3_nt: TGCAGTGCCCCATGGGGAGGGGGGCTCCAAGAGACCCAGTACTTC
j_call: TRBJ2-5
v_call: TRBV20-1
d_call: NA
clone_size: NA

cdr3_aa: CASSLSVVGGYTF
cdr3_nt: TGTGCCAGCAGCCTATCCGTTGTTGGGGGCTACACCTTC
j_call: TRBJ1-2
v_call: TRBV12-3/TRBV12-4
d_call: NA
clone_size: few

cdr3_aa: CASSFPGVPSQETQYF
cdr3_nt: TGTGCCAGCAGCTTCCCAGGGGTCCCTTCCCAAGAGACCCAGTACTTC
j_call: TRBJ2-5
v_call: TRBV7-9
d_call: NA
clone_size: NA

cdr3_aa: CASSPQAGRDEQFF
cdr3_nt: TGTGCCAGCTCACCCCAGGCGGGAAGGGATGAGCAGTTCTTC
j_call: TRBJ2-1
v_call: TRBV18
d_call: NA
clone_size: few

cdr3_aa: CAGNRGVGETQYF
cdr3_nt: TGTGCCGGGAACAGGGGAGTGGGAGAGACCCAGTACTTC
j_call: TRBJ2-5
v_call: TRBV30
d_call: TRBD1
clone_size: NA

cdr3_aa: CASSLVRGAGADTQYF
cdr3_nt: TGTGCCAGCAGCTTAGTCCGGGGGGCCGGGGCAGATACGCAGTATTTT
j_call: TRBJ2-3
v_call: TRBV7-2
d_call: NA
clone_size: NA

cdr3_aa: CASSQDAGQAGNEQFF
cdr3_nt: TGCGCCAGCAGCCAAGACGCCGGACAGGCGGGCAATGAGCAGTTCTTC
j_call: TRBJ2-1
v_call: TRBV4-3
d_call: TRBD1
clone_size: few

cdr3_aa: CASRRIPRGSGEQYF
cdr3_nt: TGTGCCAGCAGAAGAATCCCTAGGGGATCGGGCGAGCAGTACTTC
j_call: TRBJ2-7
v_call: TRBV6-5
d_call: NA
clone_size: NA

cdr3_aa: CASSLIRTGQSSPHSTDTQYF
cdr3_nt: TGTGCCAGCAGCTTAATCCGGACAGGTCAATCTTCCCCCCATAGCACAGATACGCAGTATTTT
j_call: TRBJ2-3
v_call: TRBV11-2
d_call: TRBD1
clone_size: NA

cdr3_aa: CASSLGWSEETQYF
cdr3_nt: TGTGCCAGCAGCTTAGGGTGGTCTGAAGAGACCCAGTACTTC
j_call: TRBJ2-5
v_call: TRBV7-6
d_call: NA
clone_size: NA

cdr3_aa: CSARSYSGSVDEQYF
cdr3_nt: TGCAGTGCTAGATCTTATAGCGGGAGCGTTGATGAGCAGTACTTC
j_call: TRBJ2-5
v_call: TRBV20-1
d_call: TRBD2
clone_size: NA

cdr3_aa: CASSEYLILAPRGPEQFF
cdr3_nt: TGTGCCAGCAGTGAATACCTAATACTAGCGCCTAGAGGTCCTGAGCAGTTCTTC
j_call: TRBJ2-1
v_call: TRBV6-1
d_call: TRBD2
clone_size: NA

cdr3_aa: CSVMGRAQGGAFF
cdr3_nt: TGCAGCGTTATGGGCCGGGCCCAGGGGGGAGCTTTCTTT
j_call: TRBJ1-1
v_call: TRBV29-1
d_call: TRBD1
clone_size: NA

cdr3_aa: CSTGGGTWGYTF
cdr3_nt: TGCAGTACTGGCGGTGGGACATGGGGCTACACCTTC
j_call: TRBJ1-2
v_call: TRBV20-1
d_call: NA
clone_size: NA

cdr3_aa: CASSSRDRGNIQYF
cdr3_nt: TGCGCCAGCAGCTCCCGGGACAGGGGAAACATTCAGTACTTC
j_call: TRBJ2-4
v_call: TRBV5-1
d_call: TRBD1
clone_size: NA

cdr3_aa: CASSLQVSMGYEQYF
cdr3_nt: TGTGCCAGCAGCTTACAGGTGTCAATGGGCTACGAGCAGTACTTC
j_call: TRBJ2-7
v_call: TRBV13
d_call: NA
clone_size: NA

cdr3_aa: CSAMDTTTNEKLFF
cdr3_nt: TGCAGCGCAATGGACACCACAACTAATGAAAAACTGTTTTTT
j_call: TRBJ1-4
v_call: TRBV29-1
d_call: NA
clone_size: NA

cdr3_aa: CSRLTLDGGETQYF
cdr3_nt: TGCAGTCGCCTCACCTTAGACGGAGGAGAGACCCAGTACTTC
j_call: TRBJ2-5
v_call: TRBV20-1
d_call: NA
clone_size: many

cdr3_aa: CASSSARYEQYF
cdr3_nt: TGTGCCAGCAGCTCGGCCAGGTACGAGCAGTACTTC
j_call: TRBJ2-7
v_call: TRBV6-6
d_call: NA
clone_size: few

cdr3_aa: CAISGTGGAETQYF
cdr3_nt: TGTGCCATCAGTGGGACAGGGGGCGCGGAGACCCAGTACTTC
j_call: TRBJ2-5
v_call: TRBV10-3
d_call: TRBD1
clone_size: NA

cdr3_aa: CASRLEFGTEAFF
cdr3_nt: TGCGCCAGCAGGTTGGAATTCGGCACTGAAGCTTTCTTT
j_call: TRBJ1-1
v_call: TRBV5-1
d_call: NA
clone_size: NA

cdr3_aa: CASSPSVGQPQHF
cdr3_nt: TGTGCCAGCAGTCCCTCGGTGGGTCAGCCCCAGCATTTT
j_call: TRBJ1-5
v_call: TRBV12-3/TRBV12-4
d_call: NA
clone_size: NA

cdr3_aa: CSADTVVGPYNEQFF
cdr3_nt: TGCAGTGCTGATACCGTGGTAGGGCCCTACAATGAGCAGTTCTTC
j_call: TRBJ2-1
v_call: TRBV20-1
d_call: NA
clone_size: NA

cdr3_aa: CASSVGGIGNQPQHF
cdr3_nt: TGTGCCAGCAGCGTGGGGGGGATTGGCAATCAGCCCCAGCATTTT
j_call: TRBJ1-5
v_call: TRBV7-8
d_call: NA
clone_size: NA

cdr3_aa: CASSLSQAVEIQDTEAFF
cdr3_nt: TGTGCCAGCAGTTTATCACAGGCAGTAGAAATTCAAGACACTGAAGCTTTCTTT
j_call: TRBJ1-1
v_call: TRBV12-3/TRBV12-4
d_call: NA
clone_size: NA

cdr3_aa: CASSPRTGQAYGYTF
cdr3_nt: TGTGCCAGCAGCCCCCGGACAGGGCAGGCGTATGGCTACACCTTC
j_call: TRBJ1-2
v_call: TRBV7-2
d_call: TRBD1
clone_size: NA

cdr3_aa: CASAVSGANYGYTF
cdr3_nt: TGTGCCAGCGCCGTTTCCGGGGCGAACTATGGCTACACCTTC
j_call: TRBJ1-2
v_call: TRBV11-2
d_call: NA
clone_size: few

cdr3_aa: CASSYRLAGGLNYEQYF
cdr3_nt: TGTGCCAGCAGTTATCGACTAGCGGGGGGCCTCAACTACGAGCAGTACTTC
j_call: TRBJ2-7
v_call: TRBV6-2/TRBV6-3
d_call: TRBD2
clone_size: NA

cdr3_aa: CASSLDRGWDGYTF
cdr3_nt: TGTGCCAGCAGCCTGGACAGGGGATGGGATGGCTACACCTTC
j_call: TRBJ1-2
v_call: TRBV7-2
d_call: TRBD1
clone_size: NA

cdr3_aa: CASSNRRTYEQYF
cdr3_nt: TGTGCCAGCAGCAACCGGCGTACCTACGAGCAGTACTTC
j_call: TRBJ2-7
v_call: TRBV21-1
d_call: NA
clone_size: NA

cdr3_aa: CASSQVKSSGANVLTF
cdr3_nt: TGCGCCAGCAGCCAAGTTAAAAGCTCTGGGGCCAACGTCCTGACTTTC
j_call: TRBJ2-6
v_call: TRBV4-3
d_call: NA
clone_size: NA

cdr3_aa: CASSRTGTAINEKLFF
cdr3_nt: TGTGCCAGCAGCCGAACAGGGACTGCAATTAATGAAAAACTGTTTTTT
j_call: TRBJ1-4
v_call: TRBV7-9
d_call: NA
clone_size: few

cdr3_aa: CASTYPTGSSYNEQFF
cdr3_nt: TGTGCCAGCACCTACCCCACAGGGAGCTCCTACAATGAGCAGTTCTTC
j_call: TRBJ2-1
v_call: TRBV6-6
d_call: NA
clone_size: NA

cdr3_aa: CASRSDSYNEQYF
cdr3_nt: TGCGCCAGCAGATCAGACTCGTACAATGAGCAGTACTTC
j_call: TRBJ2-7
v_call: TRBV5-1
d_call: NA
clone_size: NA

cdr3_aa: CASSPLTNTEAFF
cdr3_nt: TGTGCCAGCAGCCCCCTGACTAACACTGAAGCTTTCTTT
j_call: TRBJ1-1
v_call: TRBV7-9
d_call: NA
clone_size: once

cdr3_aa: CASSQTLAGASYNEQFF
cdr3_nt: TGTGCCAGCAGCCAAACCTTAGCGGGGGCTTCCTACAATGAGCAGTTCTTC
j_call: TRBJ2-1
v_call: TRBV14
d_call: TRBD2
clone_size: NA

cdr3_aa: CASIPPGQRSLAGPYGQYF
cdr3_nt: TGTGCCAGCATCCCGCCGGGACAGCGGAGTCTAGCGGGACCCTATGGGCAGTACTTC
j_call: TRBJ2-5
v_call: TRBV7-9
d_call: TRBD2
clone_size: medium-sized

cdr3_aa: CASSLEGRRAKNIQYF
cdr3_nt: TGTGCCAGCAGCTTGGAAGGGCGGAGAGCCAAAAACATTCAGTACTTC
j_call: TRBJ2-4
v_call: TRBV5-6
d_call: NA
clone_size: NA

cdr3_aa: CASSYTVNNEQFF
cdr3_nt: TGTGCCAGCAGTTATACTGTGAACAATGAGCAGTTCTTC
j_call: TRBJ2-1
v_call: TRBV6-2/TRBV6-3
d_call: NA
clone_size: few

cdr3_aa: CASSKGASSSTDTQYF
cdr3_nt: TGTGCCAGCAGCAAAGGGGCATCCTCTAGCACAGATACGCAGTATTTT
j_call: TRBJ2-3
v_call: TRBV21-1
d_call: NA
clone_size: NA

cdr3_aa: CASSYNWVGTDTQYF
cdr3_nt: TGTGCCAGCAGTTATAATTGGGTTGGCACAGATACGCAGTATTTT
j_call: TRBJ2-3
v_call: TRBV12-3/TRBV12-4
d_call: NA
clone_size: few

cdr3_aa: CASSAGGAQETQYF
cdr3_nt: TGTGCCAGCAGCGCTGGGGGTGCCCAAGAGACCCAGTACTTC
j_call: TRBJ2-5
v_call: TRBV7-2
d_call: NA
clone_size: NA

cdr3_aa: CATSDSSRDEQYF
cdr3_nt: TGTGCCACCAGTGATTCCTCCCGAGACGAGCAGTACTTC
j_call: TRBJ2-7
v_call: TRBV24-1
d_call: NA
clone_size: NA

cdr3_aa: CASTLDLGTDTQYF
cdr3_nt: TGTGCCAGCACCTTGGATCTCGGCACAGATACGCAGTATTTT
j_call: TRBJ2-3
v_call: TRBV28
d_call: NA
clone_size: NA

cdr3_aa: CASSPRGFPYGYTF
cdr3_nt: TGTGCCAGCAGTCCCAGGGGGTTCCCCTATGGCTACACCTTC
j_call: TRBJ1-2
v_call: TRBV6-5
d_call: TRBD1
clone_size: few

cdr3_aa: CASRETGGSEKLFF
cdr3_nt: TGTGCCAGCAGAGAAACAGGGGGCTCTGAAAAACTGTTTTTT
j_call: TRBJ1-4
v_call: TRBV12-3/TRBV12-4
d_call: TRBD1
clone_size: NA

cdr3_aa: CASSVLQNTEAFF
cdr3_nt: TGTGCCAGCAGCGTCCTACAGAACACTGAAGCTTTCTTT
j_call: TRBJ1-1
v_call: TRBV9
d_call: NA
clone_size: NA

cdr3_aa: CASSLTPVRNGYTF
cdr3_nt: TGTGCCAGCAGCCTAACACCAGTCAGGAATGGCTACACCTTC
j_call: TRBJ1-2
v_call: TRBV6-2/TRBV6-3
d_call: NA
clone_size: few

cdr3_aa: CSVVLWGDEQFF
cdr3_nt: TGCAGCGTTGTGTTATGGGGAGATGAGCAGTTCTTC
j_call: TRBJ2-1
v_call: TRBV29-1
d_call: NA
clone_size: NA

cdr3_aa: CAISSGRGEQYF
cdr3_nt: TGTGCCATCTCTAGCGGGAGAGGCGAGCAGTACTTC
j_call: TRBJ2-7
v_call: TRBV10-3
d_call: TRBD2
clone_size: many

cdr3_aa: CASSSSGFIYTF
cdr3_nt: TGTGCCAGCAGCTCCTCCGGTTTCATATACACCTTC
j_call: TRBJ1-2
v_call: TRBV7-6
d_call: NA
clone_size: few